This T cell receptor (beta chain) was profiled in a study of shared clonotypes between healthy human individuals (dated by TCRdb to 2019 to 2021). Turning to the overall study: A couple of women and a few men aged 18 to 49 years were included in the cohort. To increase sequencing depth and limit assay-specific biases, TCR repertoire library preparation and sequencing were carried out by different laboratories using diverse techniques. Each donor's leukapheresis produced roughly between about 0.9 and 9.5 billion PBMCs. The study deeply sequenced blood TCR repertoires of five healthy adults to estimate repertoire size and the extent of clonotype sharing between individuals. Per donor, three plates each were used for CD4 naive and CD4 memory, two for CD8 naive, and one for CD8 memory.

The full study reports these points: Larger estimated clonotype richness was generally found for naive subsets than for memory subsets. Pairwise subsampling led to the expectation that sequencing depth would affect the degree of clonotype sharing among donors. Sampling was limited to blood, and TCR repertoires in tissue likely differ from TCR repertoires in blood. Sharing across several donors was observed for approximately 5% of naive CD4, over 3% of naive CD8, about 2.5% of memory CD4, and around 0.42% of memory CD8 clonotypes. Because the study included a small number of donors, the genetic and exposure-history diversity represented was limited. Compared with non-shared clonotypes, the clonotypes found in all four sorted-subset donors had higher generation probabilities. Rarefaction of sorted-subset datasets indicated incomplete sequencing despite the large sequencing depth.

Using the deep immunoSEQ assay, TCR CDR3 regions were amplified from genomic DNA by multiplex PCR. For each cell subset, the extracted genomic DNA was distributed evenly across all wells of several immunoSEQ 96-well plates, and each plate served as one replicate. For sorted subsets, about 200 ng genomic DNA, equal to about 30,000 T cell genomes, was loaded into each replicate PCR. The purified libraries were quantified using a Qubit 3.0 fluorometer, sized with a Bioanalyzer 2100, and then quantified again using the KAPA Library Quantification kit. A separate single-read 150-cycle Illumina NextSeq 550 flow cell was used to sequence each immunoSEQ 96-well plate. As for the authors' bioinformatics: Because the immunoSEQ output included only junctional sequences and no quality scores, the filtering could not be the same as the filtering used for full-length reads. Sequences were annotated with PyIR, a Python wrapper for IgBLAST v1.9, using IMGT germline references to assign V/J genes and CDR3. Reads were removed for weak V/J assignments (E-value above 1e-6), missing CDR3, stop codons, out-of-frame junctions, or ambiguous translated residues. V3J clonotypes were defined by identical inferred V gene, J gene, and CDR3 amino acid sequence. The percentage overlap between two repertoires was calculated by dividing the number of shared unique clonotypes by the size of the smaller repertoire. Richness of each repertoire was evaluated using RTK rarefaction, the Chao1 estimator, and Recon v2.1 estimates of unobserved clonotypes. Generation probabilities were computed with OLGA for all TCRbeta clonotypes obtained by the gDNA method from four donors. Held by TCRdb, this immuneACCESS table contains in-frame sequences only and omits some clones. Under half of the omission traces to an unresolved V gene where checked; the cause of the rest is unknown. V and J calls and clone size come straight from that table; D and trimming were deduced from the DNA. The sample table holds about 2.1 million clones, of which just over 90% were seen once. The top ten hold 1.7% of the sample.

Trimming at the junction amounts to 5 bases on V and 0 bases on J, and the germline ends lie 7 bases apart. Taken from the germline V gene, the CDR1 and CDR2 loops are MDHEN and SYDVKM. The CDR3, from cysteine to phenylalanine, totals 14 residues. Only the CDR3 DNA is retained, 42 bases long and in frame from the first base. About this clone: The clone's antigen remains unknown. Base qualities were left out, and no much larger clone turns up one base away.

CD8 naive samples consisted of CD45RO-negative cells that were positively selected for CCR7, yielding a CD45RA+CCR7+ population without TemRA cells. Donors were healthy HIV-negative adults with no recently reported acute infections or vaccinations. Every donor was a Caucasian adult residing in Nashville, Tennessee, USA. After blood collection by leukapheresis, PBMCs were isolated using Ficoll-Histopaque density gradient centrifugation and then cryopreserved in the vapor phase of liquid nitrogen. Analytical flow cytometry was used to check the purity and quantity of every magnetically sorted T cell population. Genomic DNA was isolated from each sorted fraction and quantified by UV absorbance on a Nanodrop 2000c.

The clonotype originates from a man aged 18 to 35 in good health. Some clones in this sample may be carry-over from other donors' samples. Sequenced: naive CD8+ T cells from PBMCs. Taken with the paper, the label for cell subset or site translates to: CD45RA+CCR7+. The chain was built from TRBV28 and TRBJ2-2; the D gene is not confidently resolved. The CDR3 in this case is CASSDGANTGELFF. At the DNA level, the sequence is TGTGCCAGCAGTGATGGCGCGAACACCGGGGAGCTGTTTTTT.